The 8 T cell receptor beta chains in this list originate from one sample, sequenced in a study of T cells in localized non-small cell lung cancer. Sequenced by immunoSEQ multiplex PCR; TCRdb stores in-frame clones only, minus some. The sample holds about 41,000 clones; around 87% are singletons and the top ten take over 6%. The sample in question was peripheral blood, obtained before any cancer treatment. All receptors come from a woman between 18 and 50 years old with stage III lung adenocarcinoma.

The chain couples TRBV6-5 to TRBJ2-1; D is undetermined. The CDR3 has 13 amino acids. Deletions cut 5 bases from V and 5 bases from J, with 10 bases between. Germline loops: CDR1 MNHEY, CDR2 SVGAGI. The chain's CDR3 is CASSALRDNEQFF. In nucleotides, the CDR3 is TGTGCCAGCAGTGCCCTAAGGGACAATGAGCAGTTCTTC.

V gene TRBV15 combines with J gene TRBJ2-2; D may be TRBD1 (5 bases). V was cut by 2 bases and J by 6 bases, with 10 bases left in between. Germline CDR1 reads LNHNV; CDR2 reads YYDKDF (reference sequence). This CDR3 has 14 amino acids. The DNA of the CDR3 is TGTGCCACCAGCAGATCCGCAGGGTCCGGGGAGCTGTTTTTT. Amino acid sequence: CATSRSAGSGELFF.

The V gene is TRBV6-1, the J gene TRBJ2-7, with TRBD1 identical over 10 bases. V lost 2 bases to trimming and J lost 5 bases; unmatched junction nucleotides: 6. The CDR3 is 15 residues long. Looked up from germline, CDR1 is MNHNS and CDR2 is SASEGT. The CDR3 is CASSEPRDRGHEQYF. In DNA form, the CDR3 reads TGTGCCAGCAGTGAACCCCGGGACAGGGGACACGAGCAGTACTTC.

This chain joins TRBV11-2 and TRBJ2-5; the match to TRBD2 covers 7 bases. There are 15 residues in the CDR3. The V and J ends lost 3 bases and 4 bases, in that order; junction bases with no gene match: 8. Germline CDR1 reads SGHAT; CDR2 reads FQNNGV. CDR3 DNA: TGTGCCAGCAGCTTTGGGGGGGTACTAGGAGAGACCCAGTACTTC. It is translated as CASSFGGVLGETQYF.

The chain couples TRBV7-2 to TRBJ1-1; the D is unclear. Germline values: CDR1 SGHTA, CDR2 FQGNSA. Trimming cost V 3 bases and J 1 base, with 6 bases left between them. This CDR3 is 13 amino acids long. In DNA, the CDR3 is TGTGCCAGCAGCTTCTCTCAGAACACTGAAGCTTTCTTT. Translation: CASSFSQNTEAFF.

This chain links TRBV18 with TRBJ2-7; no reliable D call. The ends were cut back, 6 bases at V and 3 bases at J, with 12 bases in the middle. Per the germline V gene, CDR1 is KGHSH and CDR2 is LQKENI. This CDR3 spans 13 amino acids. In DNA, the CDR3 is TGTGCCAGCTCCCCGGGCAGAAACTACGAGCAGTACTTC. Protein: CASSPGRNYEQYF.

The chain joins TRBV5-6 to TRBJ1-1; D uncertain. Trimming removed 2 bases from V and 6 bases from J, with 8 bases in between. The germline CDR1 and CDR2 sequences are SGHDT and YYEEEE. This CDR3 is built from 12 residues. CDR3 coding DNA: TGTGCCAGCAGCTTAATGGAGGCTGAAGCTTTCTTT. This codes for CASSLMEAEAFF.

The rearrangement links TRBV19 to TRBJ1-4; TRBD1 matches at 11 bases. CDR1 and CDR2 from the germline V gene are LNHDA and SQIVND (reference sequence). J gave up 4 bases and V 7 bases, and 8 bases lay outside the gene matches. The CDR3 has 16 residues. CDR3 region: CASTPRGTGGNEKLFF. CDR3 DNA: TGTGCCAGTACACCTCGTGGGACAGGGGGTAATGAAAAACTGTTTTTT.